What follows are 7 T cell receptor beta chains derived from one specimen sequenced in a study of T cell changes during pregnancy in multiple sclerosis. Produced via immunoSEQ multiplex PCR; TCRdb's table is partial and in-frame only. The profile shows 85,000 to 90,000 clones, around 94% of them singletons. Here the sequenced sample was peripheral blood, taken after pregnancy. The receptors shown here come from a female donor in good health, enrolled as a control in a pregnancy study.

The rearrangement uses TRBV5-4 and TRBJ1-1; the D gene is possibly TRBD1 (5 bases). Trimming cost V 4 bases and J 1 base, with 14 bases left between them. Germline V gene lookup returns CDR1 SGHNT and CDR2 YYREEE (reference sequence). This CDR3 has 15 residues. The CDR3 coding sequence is TGTGCCAGCAGCCGCCGGAGTCAGGGGAACACTGAAGCTTTCTTT. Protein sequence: CASSRRSQGNTEAFF.

The CDR3 loop reads CASSSFRGQWETQYF. In DNA, the CDR3 is TGTGCCAGCAGCTCTTTCCGGGGACAATGGGAGACCCAGTACTTC. J is TRBJ2-5 and V is TRBV5-4, with a tentative D call TRBD1 (6 bases). V shed 3 bases and J shed 5 bases, with 17 bases lying between them. The V gene's germline CDR1 is SGHNT and CDR2 YYREEE (reference sequence). This CDR3 has 15 amino acids.

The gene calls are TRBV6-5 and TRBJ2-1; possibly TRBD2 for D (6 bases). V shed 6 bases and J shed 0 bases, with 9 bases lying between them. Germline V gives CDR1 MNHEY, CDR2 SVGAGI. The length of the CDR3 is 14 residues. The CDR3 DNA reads TGTGCCAGCAGAAAGGAGGGCTCCTACAATGAGCAGTTCTTC. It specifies CASRKEGSYNEQFF.

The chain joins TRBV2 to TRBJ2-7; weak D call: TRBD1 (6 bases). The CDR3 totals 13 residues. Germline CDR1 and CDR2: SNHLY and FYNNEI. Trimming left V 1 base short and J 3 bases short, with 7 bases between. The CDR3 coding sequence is TGTGCCAGCAGTGAAGGACAGGACTACGAGCAGTACTTC. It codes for CASSEGQDYEQYF.

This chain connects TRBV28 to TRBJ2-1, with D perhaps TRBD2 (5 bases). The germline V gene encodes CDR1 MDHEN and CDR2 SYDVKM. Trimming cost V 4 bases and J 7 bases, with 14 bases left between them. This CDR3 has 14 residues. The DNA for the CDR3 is TGTGCCAGCAGTTGGGCGGGTCGAGGAAATGAGCAGTTCTTC. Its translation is CASSWAGRGNEQFF.

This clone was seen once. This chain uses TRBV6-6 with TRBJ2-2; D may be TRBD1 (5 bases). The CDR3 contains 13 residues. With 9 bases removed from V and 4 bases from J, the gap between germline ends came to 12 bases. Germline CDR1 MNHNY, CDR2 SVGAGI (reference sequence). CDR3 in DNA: TGTGCCAGTTGGGGCCGACGCACCGGGGAGCTGTTTTTT. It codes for CASWGRRTGELFF.

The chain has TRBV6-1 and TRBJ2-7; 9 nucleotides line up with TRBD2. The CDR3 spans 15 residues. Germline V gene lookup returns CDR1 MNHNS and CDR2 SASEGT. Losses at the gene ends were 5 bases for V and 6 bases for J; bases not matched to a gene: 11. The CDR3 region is CASSPLSGRGSEQYF. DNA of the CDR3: TGTGCCAGCAGTCCCCTTAGCGGGAGAGGTTCCGAGCAGTACTTC.